These 5 T cell receptor beta chains originate from one sample sequenced in a study of blood T cell repertoires in COVID-19. Libraries were prepared by immunoSEQ multiplex PCR; TCRdb keeps only in-frame clonotypes and omits some of them. The data show 200,000 to 250,000 clones, 80% to 90% seen once. Source material: peripheral blood. These receptors came from a woman aged 55 to 70 who had recovered from COVID-19.

This chain links TRBV21-1 with TRBJ1-2; whether TRBD1, the table's D call, matches the DNA was not checked. TRBV21-1 counts as a pseudogene. The CDR3 length is 15 residues. The CDR3 reads CASSPGTAPRYGYTF. CDR3 DNA: TGTGCCAGCAGCCCCGGTACAGCCCCCAGGTATGGCTACACCTTC.

The chain is built from TRBV9 and TRBJ1-2, with 8 bases matching TRBD1. The CDR3 spans 17 residues. The junction had 11 bases not matched to a gene; V was cut back by 3 bases and J by 1 base. Germline V gives CDR1 SGDLS, CDR2 YYNGEE. DNA of the CDR3: TGTGCCAGCAGCGCCCCGGGACAGGCGGGGGATAACTATGGCTACACCTTC. It translates to CASSAPGQAGDNYGYTF.

The chain couples TRBV18 to TRBJ2-2; D is unresolved. Deletions cut 6 bases from V and 5 bases from J, with 7 bases between. The CDR3 runs to 12 residues. The germline V gene has CDR1 KGHSH and CDR2 LQKENI. In DNA, the CDR3 is TGTGCCAGCTCGCCGGGTACCGGGGAGCTGTTTTTT. Translated: CASSPGTGELFF.

This clone was observed a single time. The genes are TRBV6-2 or TRBV6-3 and TRBJ1-5; D is undetermined. CDR1 is MNHEY, CDR2 SVGEGT, per germline. The CDR3 loop spans 14 amino acids. V lost 2 bases and J 4 bases, leaving 9 bases between the germline ends. The chain's CDR3 is CASSYLEGNQPQHF. CDR3 in DNA: TGTGCCAGCAGTTACCTGGAGGGAAATCAGCCCCAGCATTTT.

At least ten counts were recorded for this clone. The rearrangement joins TRBV12-3 or TRBV12-4 to TRBJ1-5; D is undetermined. V was clipped by 3 bases and J by 9 bases, with 9 bases between them. CDR3 length: 12 amino acids. The CDR3 sequence is CASSFPQAPQHF. DNA of the CDR3: TGTGCCAGCAGTTTCCCTCAGGCGCCCCAGCATTTT.